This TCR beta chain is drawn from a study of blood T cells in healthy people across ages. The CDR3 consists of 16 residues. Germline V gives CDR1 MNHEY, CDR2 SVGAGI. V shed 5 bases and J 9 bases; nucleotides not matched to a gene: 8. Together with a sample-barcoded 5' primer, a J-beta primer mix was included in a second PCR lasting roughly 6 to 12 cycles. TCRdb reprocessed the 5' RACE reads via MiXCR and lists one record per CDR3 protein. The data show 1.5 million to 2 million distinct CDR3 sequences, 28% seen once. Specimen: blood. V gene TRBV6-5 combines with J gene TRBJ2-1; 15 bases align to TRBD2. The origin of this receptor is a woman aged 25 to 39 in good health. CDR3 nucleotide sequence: TGTGCCAGCAGTAGATCTCCGGGACTAGCGGGAGGTGAGCAGTTCTTC. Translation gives CASSRSPGLAGGEQFF.